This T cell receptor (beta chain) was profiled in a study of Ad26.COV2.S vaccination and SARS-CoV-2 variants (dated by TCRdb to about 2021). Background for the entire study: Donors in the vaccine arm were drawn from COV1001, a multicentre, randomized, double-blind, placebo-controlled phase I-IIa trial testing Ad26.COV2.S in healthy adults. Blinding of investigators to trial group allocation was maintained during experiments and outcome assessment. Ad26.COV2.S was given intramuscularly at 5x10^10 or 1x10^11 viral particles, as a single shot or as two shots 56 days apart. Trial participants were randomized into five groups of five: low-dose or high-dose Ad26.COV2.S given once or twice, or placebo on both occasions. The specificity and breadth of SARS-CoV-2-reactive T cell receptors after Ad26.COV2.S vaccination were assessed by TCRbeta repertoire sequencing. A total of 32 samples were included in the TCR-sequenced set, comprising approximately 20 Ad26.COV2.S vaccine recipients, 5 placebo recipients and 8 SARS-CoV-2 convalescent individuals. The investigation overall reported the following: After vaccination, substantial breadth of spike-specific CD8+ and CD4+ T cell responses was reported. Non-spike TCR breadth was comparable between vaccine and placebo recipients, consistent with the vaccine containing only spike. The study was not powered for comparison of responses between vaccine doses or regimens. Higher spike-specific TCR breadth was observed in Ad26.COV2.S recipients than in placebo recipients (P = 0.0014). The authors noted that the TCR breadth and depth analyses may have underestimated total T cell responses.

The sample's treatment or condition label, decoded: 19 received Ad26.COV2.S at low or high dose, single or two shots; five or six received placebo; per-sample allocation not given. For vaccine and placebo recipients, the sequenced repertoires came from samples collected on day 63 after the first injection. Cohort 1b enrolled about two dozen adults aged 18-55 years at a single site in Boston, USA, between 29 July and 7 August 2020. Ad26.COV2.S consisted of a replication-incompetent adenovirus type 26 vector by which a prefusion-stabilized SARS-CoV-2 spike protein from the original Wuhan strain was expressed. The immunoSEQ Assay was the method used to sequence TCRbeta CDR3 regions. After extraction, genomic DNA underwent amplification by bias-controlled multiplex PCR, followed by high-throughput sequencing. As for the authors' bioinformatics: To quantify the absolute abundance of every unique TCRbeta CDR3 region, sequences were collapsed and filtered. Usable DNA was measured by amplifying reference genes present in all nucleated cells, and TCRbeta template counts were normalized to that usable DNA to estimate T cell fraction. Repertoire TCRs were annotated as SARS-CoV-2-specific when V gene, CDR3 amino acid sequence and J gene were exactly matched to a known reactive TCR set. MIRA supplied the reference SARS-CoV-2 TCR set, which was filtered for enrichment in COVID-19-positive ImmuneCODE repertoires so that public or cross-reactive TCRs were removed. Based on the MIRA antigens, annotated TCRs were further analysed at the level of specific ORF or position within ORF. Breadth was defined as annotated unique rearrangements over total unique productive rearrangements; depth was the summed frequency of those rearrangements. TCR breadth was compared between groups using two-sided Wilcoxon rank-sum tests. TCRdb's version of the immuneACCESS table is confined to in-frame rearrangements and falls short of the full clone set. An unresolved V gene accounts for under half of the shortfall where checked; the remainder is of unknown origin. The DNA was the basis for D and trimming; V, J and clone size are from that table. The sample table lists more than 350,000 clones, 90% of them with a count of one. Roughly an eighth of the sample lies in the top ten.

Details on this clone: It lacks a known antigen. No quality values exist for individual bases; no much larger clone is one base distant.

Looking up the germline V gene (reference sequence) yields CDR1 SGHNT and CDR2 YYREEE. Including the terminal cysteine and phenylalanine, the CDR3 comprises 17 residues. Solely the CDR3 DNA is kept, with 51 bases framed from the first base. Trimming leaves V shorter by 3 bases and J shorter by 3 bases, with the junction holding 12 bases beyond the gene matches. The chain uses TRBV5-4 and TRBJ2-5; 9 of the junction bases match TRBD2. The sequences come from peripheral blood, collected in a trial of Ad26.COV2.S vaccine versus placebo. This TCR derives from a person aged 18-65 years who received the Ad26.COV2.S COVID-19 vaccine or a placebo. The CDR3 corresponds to CASSSGTSRGVEETQYF. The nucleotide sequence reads TGTGCCAGCAGCTCCGGGACTAGCCGCGGGGTTGAAGAGACCCAGTACTTC.